The entry below gives a single TCR beta chain sequence along with its context. This specimen belongs to a study of blood T cell repertoires in COVID-19. Across the whole study: Samples of COVID-19 (acute and convalescent) were obtained from the United States, Italy and Spain. Sources were T cells, B-cell-depleted T cells, or PBMCs; the material itself was cDNA or gDNA.

This table comes from immunoSEQ multiplex PCR, and its TCRdb copy is limited to in-frame clones, with some not included. The top ten hold 4.3% of the sample, which has a few hundred thousand clones, 70% to 90% seen once. Participants were aged roughly 18 to 90 years, lived in around 25 US areas, and enrolled virtually. Cohorts were based on clinical histories the participants reported. Germline V CDR1 and CDR2: MGHRA, YSYEKL. The CDR3 has 13 amino acids. V shed 4 bases, J shed 6 bases, and the junction held 3 bases outside the gene matches. The sequenced sample was PBMCs or T cells enriched from blood (not recorded which). The chain uses TRBV4-1 and TRBJ1-1, with 9 bases lining up with TRBD1. This clonotype originated in a man aged 25-45 years with acute COVID-19. The CDR3 coding sequence is TGCGCCAGCAGCCTCGACAGGGGGGCTGAAGCTTTCTTT. It translates to CASSLDRGAEAFF.